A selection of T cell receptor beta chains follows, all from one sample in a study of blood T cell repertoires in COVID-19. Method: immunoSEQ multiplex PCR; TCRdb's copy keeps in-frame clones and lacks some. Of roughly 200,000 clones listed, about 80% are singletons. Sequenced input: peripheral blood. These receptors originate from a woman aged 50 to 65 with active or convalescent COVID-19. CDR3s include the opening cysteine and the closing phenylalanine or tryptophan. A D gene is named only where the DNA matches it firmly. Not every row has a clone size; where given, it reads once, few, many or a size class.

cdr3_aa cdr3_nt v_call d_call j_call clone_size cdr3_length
CASSGENYGYTF TGTGCCAGCAGCGGTGAGAACTATGGCTACACCTTC TRBV11-2 . TRBJ1-2 . 12
CASSTGQGAYGYTF TGTGCCAGCTCGACGGGACAGGGTGCCTATGGCTACACCTTC TRBV18 TRBD1 TRBJ1-2 . 14
CASSAEREYSPLHF TGTGCCAGCAGCGCCGAGAGAGAATATTCACCCCTCCACTTT TRBV11-2 . TRBJ1-6 . 14
CASSPTRDRTYEQYF TGTGCCAGCAGCCCAACCCGGGACAGAACCTACGAGCAGTACTTC TRBV13 TRBD1 TRBJ2-7 . 15
CATGLAEDNEQFF TGTGCCACCGGACTAGCGGAAGACAATGAGCAGTTCTTC TRBV10-3 TRBD2 TRBJ2-1 . 13
CASSGRGSVEAFF TGTGCCAGCAGCGGGAGGGGCAGCGTTGAAGCTTTCTTT TRBV7-9 . TRBJ1-1 few 13
CAWSVSGGGYEQYF TGTGCCTGGAGCGTGAGCGGGGGAGGCTACGAGCAGTACTTC TRBV30 TRBD2 TRBJ2-7 . 14
CASSLGVYSTYEQYF TGCGCCAGCAGCTTGGGAGTATACTCAACCTACGAGCAGTACTTC TRBV5-1 . TRBJ2-7 . 15
CASSPRGASGSGEQFF TGTGCCAGCAGCCCTAGGGGGGCTAGCGGTTCGGGGGAGCAGTTCTTC TRBV6-6 . TRBJ2-1 . 16
CASSPRDRYPTEAFF TGCGCCAGCAGCCCCCGGGACAGGTATCCCACTGAAGCTTTCTTT TRBV4-3 TRBD1 TRBJ1-1 once 15
CASSYPRSEATDTQYF TGTGCCAGCAGTTACCCCCGGAGCGAGGCCACAGATACGCAGTATTTT TRBV6-2/TRBV6-3 . TRBJ2-3 . 16
CASSLKLAGFTDTQYF TGTGCCAGCAGCTTGAAGCTAGCGGGGTTCACAGATACGCAGTATTTT TRBV7-9 TRBD2 TRBJ2-3 . 16
CASSPSGGFLSGNTIYF TGTGCCAGCAGCCCCAGTGGGGGGTTCTTATCTGGAAACACCATATATTTT TRBV11-2 . TRBJ1-3 . 17
CASSLRTGMDEKLFF TGTGCCAGCAGTTTGCGGACAGGTATGGATGAAAAACTGTTTTTT TRBV28 TRBD1 TRBJ1-4 few 15
CASSQEPQAGGYEQYF TGTGCCAGCAGCCAAGAACCCCAAGCGGGGGGCTACGAGCAGTACTTC TRBV4-2 TRBD2 TRBJ2-7 . 16
CASSPGVGAIYEQYF TGCGCCAGCAGCCCTGGGGTAGGGGCCATATACGAGCAGTACTTC TRBV5-1 . TRBJ2-7 . 15
CASSPYETGRSGAFF TGTGCCAGCAGTCCTTACGAGACAGGCCGCAGTGGGGCTTTCTTT TRBV11-2 . TRBJ1-1 few 15
CASSWTGTSTGELFF TGTGCCAGCAGCTGGACGGGGACTAGCACCGGGGAGCTGTTTTTT TRBV7-2 TRBD2 TRBJ2-2 . 15
CASSQGGGDTTNEKLFF TGCGCCAGCAGCCAAGGGGGCGGGGATACAACTAATGAAAAACTGTTTTTT TRBV4-3 . TRBJ1-4 . 17
CASSLGQKETQYF TGTGCCAGCAGCCTGGGACAGAAAGAGACCCAGTACTTC TRBV11-2 TRBD1 TRBJ2-5 . 13
CASSSAGQGIHEQYF TGTGCCAGCAGCTCAGCCGGCCAGGGTATCCACGAGCAGTACTTC TRBV9 . TRBJ2-7 . 15
CASSFGGTEGTEAFF TGTGCCAGCAGTTTCGGCGGAACAGAGGGCACTGAAGCTTTCTTT TRBV28 . TRBJ1-1 . 15
CASSLSGLAEETQYF TGTGCCAGCAGCTTATCGGGACTAGCGGAGGAGACCCAGTACTTC TRBV7-9 TRBD2 TRBJ2-5 . 15
CASSQGGGQPQHF TGTGCCAGCAGCCAAGGAGGGGGCCAGCCCCAGCATTTT TRBV4-2 TRBD1 TRBJ1-5 . 13
CASSQDGNSGNTIYF TGTGCCAGCAGCCAGGACGGGAACTCTGGAAACACCATATATTTT TRBV27 . TRBJ1-3 . 15
CATRPATGNYGYTF TGTGCCACCAGGCCCGCGACAGGGAACTATGGCTACACCTTC TRBV24-1 TRBD1 TRBJ1-2 . 14
CASSIVRSNQPQHF TGTGCCAGTAGTATTGTCCGGAGCAATCAGCCCCAGCATTTT TRBV19 . TRBJ1-5 once 14
CAWSRSSYNSPLHF TGTGCCTGGAGTCGCAGCTCCTATAATTCACCCCTCCACTTT TRBV30 . TRBJ1-6 . 14
CASSLVPVSEASPLHF TGCGCCAGCAGCTTGGTACCAGTGTCAGAGGCTTCCCCCCTCCACTTT TRBV5-1 . TRBJ1-6 once 16
CASSVDRGLQETQYF TGTGCCAGCAGTGTGGACAGGGGGCTACAAGAGACCCAGTACTTC TRBV2 TRBD1 TRBJ2-5 . 15
CASRGQGARGNTIYF TGTGCCAGCAGAGGACAGGGGGCGCGGGGAAACACCATATATTTT TRBV28 TRBD1 TRBJ1-3 . 15
CSVRGLGGTEAFF TGCAGCGTTAGGGGCTTAGGGGGTACTGAAGCTTTCTTT TRBV29-1 . TRBJ1-1 . 13
CATSDARGGQPSNQPQHF TGTGCCACCAGTGATGCACGGGGGGGCCAGCCAAGCAATCAGCCCCAGCATTTT TRBV24-1 . TRBJ1-5 once 18
CASSVEGGIGGYTF TGTGCCAGCAGCGTAGAAGGCGGGATCGGTGGCTACACCTTC TRBV9 . TRBJ1-2 . 14
CASSLVNAPGTGNEKLFF TGTGCCAGCAGCCTAGTTAACGCCCCCGGGACAGGGAATGAAAAACTGTTTTTT TRBV14 TRBD1 TRBJ1-4 once 18
CASSQEPHEETEAFF TGTGCCAGCAGCCAAGAGCCGCACGAGGAAACTGAAGCTTTCTTT TRBV4-2 . TRBJ1-1 . 15
CASSTGTGGEKLFF TGTGCCAGTAGTACCGGGACGGGAGGAGAAAAACTGTTTTTT TRBV19 . TRBJ1-4 few 14
CASSQGNFLGTAHTDTQYF TGCGCCAGCAGCCAAGGCAATTTTTTGGGGACAGCACACACAGATACGCAGTATTTT TRBV4-3 TRBD1 TRBJ2-3 . 19
CASSERTGEAGELFF TGTGCCAGCAGTGAGAGGACAGGGGAGGCCGGGGAGCTGTTTTTT TRBV2 TRBD1 TRBJ2-2 . 15
CASTSWGEDGELFF TGTGCCAGCACCTCGTGGGGGGAGGACGGGGAGCTGTTTTTT TRBV11-2 . TRBJ2-2 . 14
CASSWGRRNTEAFF TGTGCCAGCAGCTGGGGGCGCAGGAACACTGAAGCTTTCTTT TRBV7-2 . TRBJ1-1 . 14
CATSRGRGMDEKLFF TGTGCCACCAGCAGAGGGAGAGGGATGGACGAAAAACTGTTTTTT TRBV15 . TRBJ1-4 few 15
CASSYSLLAEGYEQYF TGTGCCAGCAGTTACTCCTTACTAGCGGAAGGTTACGAGCAGTACTTC TRBV6-5 TRBD2 TRBJ2-7 . 16
CASSTPSGGAYEQYF TGTGCCAGCAGTACACCTAGCGGGGGGGCCTACGAGCAGTACTTC TRBV27 TRBD2 TRBJ2-7 once 15
CASSFRQASSTGELFF TGCGCCAGCAGCTTCCGGCAGGCCTCGAGCACCGGGGAGCTGTTTTTT TRBV5-1 . TRBJ2-2 . 16
CASGGLAKDTQYF TGTGCCTCTGGGGGACTAGCAAAAGATACGCAGTATTTT TRBV9 TRBD2 TRBJ2-3 . 13
CASSVWDSGETQYF TGTGCCAGCAGCGTATGGGACAGTGGGGAGACCCAGTACTTC TRBV9 TRBD1 TRBJ2-5 . 14
CASSQVFLADTQYF TGTGCCAGCAGCCAAGTGTTCCTAGCGGATACGCAGTATTTT TRBV3-1/TRBV3-2 . TRBJ2-3 . 14
CASSAMGAGREKLFF TGTGCCAGCAGTGCGATGGGGGCCGGCAGAGAAAAACTGTTTTTT TRBV2 . TRBJ1-4 . 15
CASSPPGLAGGPGGDYEQYF TGTGCCAGCAGCCCCCCGGGACTAGCGGGAGGGCCAGGTGGGGACTACGAGCAGTACTTC TRBV7-8 TRBD2 TRBJ2-7 . 20
CAGAGQIQETQYF TGTGCCGGCGCTGGACAGATCCAAGAGACCCAGTACTTC TRBV7-9 . TRBJ2-5 . 13